This T cell receptor (beta chain) is drawn from a study of neurological immune-mediated disorders. This clonotype has just a few counts. TCRdb processed the 5' RACE reads anew with MiXCR; each CDR3 protein has one entry. The data hold about 30,000 distinct CDR3 sequences, with 15% observed a single time. Germline V gene sequence: CDR1 SGHRS, CDR2 YFSETQ. After removal of 4 bases from V and 11 bases from J, the junction contained 15 bases not matched to a gene. This CDR3 has 15 amino acids. The specimen sequenced was PBMCs. The clonotype comes from a man between 65 and 80 years old in good health. This chain uses TRBV5-1 with TRBJ1-1; 9 bases align to TRBD1. The CDR3 DNA follows: TGCGCCAGCAGCCTCACAGGGGGCCAACAAACAACGGCTTTCTTT. Translating gives CASSLTGGQQTTAFF. Drawing the rest from reference TRBV5-1 and TRBJ1-1, the complete variable domain is KAGVTQTPRYLIKTRGQQVTLSCSPISGHRSVSWYQQTPGQGLQFLFEYFSETQRNKGNFPGRFSGRQFSNSRSEMNVSTLELGDSALYLCASSLTGGQQTTAFFGQGTRLTVV.